This TCR beta chain was recovered during a study of blood T cells in healthy people across ages. Study conclusions and caveats: Researchers judged that diversity estimates from one million T cells fell short of true values. Whereas aged donors had fewer naive CD4+ cells, long-lived donors had more of them and higher diversity.

For the second PCR, which ran for about 6 to 11 cycles, a sample-barcoded 5' primer and a J-beta primer mix were used. TCRdb fed the 5' RACE reads into MiXCR, producing one record per CDR3 protein. This table holds over 1,300,000 distinct CDR3 sequences, approximately 59% found once. This clonotype was counted only a few times. Its antigen is unidentified. Caucasian, healthy and from Russia, the donors were aged between roughly 6 and 100. The source of this sequence is a man aged 18 to 30 in good health. Sequencing was carried out using blood.

The CDR3 sequence: CASSTIGGHKETQYF. For the CDR3, the DNA is TGTGCCAGCAGCACGATTGGGGGACATAAAGAGACCCAGTACTTC. This chain connects TRBV11-2 to TRBJ2-4, with D perhaps TRBD1 (6 bases). The J call is uncertain, as TRBJ2-5 better fits the DNA end. CDR1 SGHAT and CDR2 FQNNGV come from the germline V gene. The CDR3 has 15 residues.